This record covers a single T cell receptor beta chain. Its antigen target is currently unknown. No base quality information exists; no much larger clone differs at one position. The CDR3 starts with the cysteine, ends with the phenylalanine, and has 16 residues. Only the CDR3 DNA is retained, 48 bases long and in frame from the first base. V was cut back by 1 base and J by 6 bases, leaving a gap of 17 bases between them. The germline V gene yields MNHNS for CDR1 and SASEGT for CDR2. Library creation used the immunoSEQ multiplex PCR assay. TCRdb retrieved this table from immuneACCESS and kept in-frame rearrangements only. Not all clones are present; in checked studies, unresolved V genes account for under half, and no reason is known for the remainder. This sample is represented by approximately 37,000 clones; 65% to 75% of them were singletons. The top ten constitute around 9.6% of the sample. In this study, focal radiation therapy paired with CTLA-4 blockade (ipilimumab) was tested in patients who had chemo-refractory metastatic non-small-cell lung cancer.

This entry belongs to a study of radiotherapy plus CTLA-4 blockade in lung cancer (dated by TCRdb to the late 2010s). About the investigation overall: Objective responses were observed in approximately 18% of enrolled patients, and disease control was achieved in roughly 29%.

General conclusions and limits of the study: After treatment with radiotherapy and ipilimumab, TCR clones that originated in tumors expanded in peripheral blood. Early dynamic changes in blood T cell clones, together with increased serum interferon-beta after radiation, were reported as the strongest predictors of response.

This TCR was sampled from a human donor with non-small cell lung cancer who had stable disease on radiotherapy plus ipilimumab. The rearranged segments are TRBV6-1 and TRBJ2-3, with the D gene too uncertain to name. The sample was peripheral blood, taken from a patient treated with radiotherapy plus ipilimumab. The bases are TGTGCCAGCAGTGAAGTCCCCAACCCCTCGGTGGATACGCAGTATTTT. It codes for CASSEVPNPSVDTQYF.